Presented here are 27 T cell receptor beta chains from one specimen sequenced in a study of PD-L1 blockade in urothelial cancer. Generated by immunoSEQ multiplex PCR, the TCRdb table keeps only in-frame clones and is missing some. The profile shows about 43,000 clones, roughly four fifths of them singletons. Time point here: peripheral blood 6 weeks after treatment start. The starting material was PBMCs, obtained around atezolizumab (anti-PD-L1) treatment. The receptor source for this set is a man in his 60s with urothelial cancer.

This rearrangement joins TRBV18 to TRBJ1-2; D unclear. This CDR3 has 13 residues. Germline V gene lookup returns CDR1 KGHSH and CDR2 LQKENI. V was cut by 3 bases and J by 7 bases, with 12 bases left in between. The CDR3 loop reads CASSPTGGSGYTF. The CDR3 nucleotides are TGTGCCAGCTCACCCACCGGAGGGTCTGGCTACACCTTC.

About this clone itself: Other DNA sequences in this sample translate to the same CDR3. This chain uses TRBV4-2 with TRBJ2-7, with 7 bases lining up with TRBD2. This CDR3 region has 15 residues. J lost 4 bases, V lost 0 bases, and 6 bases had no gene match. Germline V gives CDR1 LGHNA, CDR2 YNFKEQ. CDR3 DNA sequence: TGTGCCAGCAGCCAAGATCCAGCGGGGTTATACGAGCAGTACTTC. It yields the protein CASSQDPAGLYEQYF.

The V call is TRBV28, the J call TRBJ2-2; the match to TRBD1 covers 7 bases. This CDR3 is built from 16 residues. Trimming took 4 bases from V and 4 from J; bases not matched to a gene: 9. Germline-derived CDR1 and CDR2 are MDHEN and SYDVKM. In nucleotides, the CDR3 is TGTGCCAGCAGTTCAGACAGGGCACTGGGCACCGGGGAGCTGTTTTTT. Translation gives CASSSDRALGTGELFF.

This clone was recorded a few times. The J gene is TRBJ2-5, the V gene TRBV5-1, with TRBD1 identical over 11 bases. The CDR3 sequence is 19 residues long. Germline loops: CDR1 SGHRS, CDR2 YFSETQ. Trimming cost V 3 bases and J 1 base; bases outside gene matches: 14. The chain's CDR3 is CASSSAGQGELSLQETQYF. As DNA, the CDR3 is TGCGCCAGCAGCTCGGCGGGACAGGGGGAATTAAGCCTCCAAGAGACCCAGTACTTC. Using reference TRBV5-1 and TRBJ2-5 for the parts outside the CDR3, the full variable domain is KAGVTQTPRYLIKTRGQQVTLSCSPISGHRSVSWYQQTPGQGLQFLFEYFSETQRNKGNFPGRFSGRQFSNSRSEMNVSTLELGDSALYLCASSSAGQGELSLQETQYFGPGTRLLVL.

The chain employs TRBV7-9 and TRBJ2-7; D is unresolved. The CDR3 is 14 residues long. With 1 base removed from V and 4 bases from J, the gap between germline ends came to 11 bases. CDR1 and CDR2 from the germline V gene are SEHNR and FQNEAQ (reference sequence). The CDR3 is CASSLEASEYEQYF. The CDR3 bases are TGTGCCAGCAGCTTAGAAGCTAGTGAGTACGAGCAGTACTTC.

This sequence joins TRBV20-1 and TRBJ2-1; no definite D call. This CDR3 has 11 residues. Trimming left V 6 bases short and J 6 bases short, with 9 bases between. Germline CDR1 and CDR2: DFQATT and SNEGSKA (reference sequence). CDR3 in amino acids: CSAPRRNEQFF. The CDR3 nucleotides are TGCAGTGCCCCGAGGCGCAATGAGCAGTTCTTC.

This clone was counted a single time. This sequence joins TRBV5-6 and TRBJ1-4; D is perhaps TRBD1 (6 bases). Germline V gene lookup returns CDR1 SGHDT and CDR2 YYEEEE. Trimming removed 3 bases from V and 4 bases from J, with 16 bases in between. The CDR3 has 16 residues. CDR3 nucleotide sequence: TGTGCCAGCAGCTCATATCCGGGACAAGATAATGAAAAACTGTTTTTT. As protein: CASSSYPGQDNEKLFF.

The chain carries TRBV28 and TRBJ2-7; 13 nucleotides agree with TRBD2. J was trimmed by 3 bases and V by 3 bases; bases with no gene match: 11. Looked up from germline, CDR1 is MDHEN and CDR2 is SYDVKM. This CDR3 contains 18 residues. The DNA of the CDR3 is TGTGCCAGCAGTTTGGGCTGGGTTACTAGCGGGGGGGACTACGAGCAGTACTTC. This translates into CASSLGWVTSGGDYEQYF. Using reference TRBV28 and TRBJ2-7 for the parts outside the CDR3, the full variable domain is DVKVTQSSRYLVKRTGEKVFLECVQDMDHENMFWYRQDPGLGLRLIYFSYDVKMKEKGDIPEGYSVSREKKERFSLILESASTNQTSMYLCASSLGWVTSGGDYEQYFGPGTRLTVT.

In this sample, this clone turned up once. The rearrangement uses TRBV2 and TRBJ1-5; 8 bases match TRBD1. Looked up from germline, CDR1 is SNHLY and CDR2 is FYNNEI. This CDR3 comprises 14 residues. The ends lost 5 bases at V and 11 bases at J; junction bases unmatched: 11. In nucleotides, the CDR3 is TGTGCCAGCAGTAGAGGACAGGGAGATCGAGCCCAGCATTTT. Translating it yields CASSRGQGDRAQHF.

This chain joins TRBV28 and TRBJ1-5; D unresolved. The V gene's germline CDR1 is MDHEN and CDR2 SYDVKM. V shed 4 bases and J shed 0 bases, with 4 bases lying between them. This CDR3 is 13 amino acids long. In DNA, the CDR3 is TGTGCCAGCAGTTCGGGTAGCAATCAGCCCCAGCATTTT. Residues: CASSSGSNQPQHF.

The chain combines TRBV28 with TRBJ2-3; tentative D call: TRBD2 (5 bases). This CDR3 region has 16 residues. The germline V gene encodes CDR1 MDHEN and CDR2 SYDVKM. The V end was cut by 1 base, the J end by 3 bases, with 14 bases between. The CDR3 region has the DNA TGTGCCAGCAGTTTATTCCTGGATGGAGGAACAGATACGCAGTATTTT. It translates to CASSLFLDGGTDTQYF.

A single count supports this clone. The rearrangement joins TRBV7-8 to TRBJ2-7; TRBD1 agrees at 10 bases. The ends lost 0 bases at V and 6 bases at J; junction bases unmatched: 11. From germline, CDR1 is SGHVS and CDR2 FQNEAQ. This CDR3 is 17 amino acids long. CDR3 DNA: TGTGCCAGCAGCTTAGCGCGAGGACAGGGGGTTCCCGGCGAGCAGTACTTC. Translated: CASSLARGQGVPGEQYF.

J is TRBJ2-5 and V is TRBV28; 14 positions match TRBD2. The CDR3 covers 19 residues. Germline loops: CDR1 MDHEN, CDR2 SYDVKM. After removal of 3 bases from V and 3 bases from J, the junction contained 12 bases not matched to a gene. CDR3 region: CASSFHGTSGGPSKETQYF. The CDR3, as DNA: TGTGCCAGCAGTTTCCACGGGACTAGCGGGGGCCCTTCCAAAGAGACCCAGTACTTC.

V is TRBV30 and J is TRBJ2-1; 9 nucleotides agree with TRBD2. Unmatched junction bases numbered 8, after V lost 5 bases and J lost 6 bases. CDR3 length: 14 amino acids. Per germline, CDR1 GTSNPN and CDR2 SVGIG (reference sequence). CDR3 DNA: TGTGCCTGGCAGTTAGCGGGGGTTCGCAATGAGCAGTTCTTC. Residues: CAWQLAGVRNEQFF. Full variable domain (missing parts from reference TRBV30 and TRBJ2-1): SQTIHQWPATLVQPVGSPLSLECTVEGTSNPNLYWYRQAAGRGLQLLFYSVGIGQISSEVPQNLSASRPQDRQFILSSKKLLLSDSGFYLCAWQLAGVRNEQFFGPGTRLTVL.

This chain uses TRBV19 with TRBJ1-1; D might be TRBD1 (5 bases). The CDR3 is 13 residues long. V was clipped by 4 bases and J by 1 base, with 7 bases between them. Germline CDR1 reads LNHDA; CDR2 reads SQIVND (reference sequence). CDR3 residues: CASSKQENTEAFF. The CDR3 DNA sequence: TGTGCCAGTAGTAAACAGGAGAACACTGAAGCTTTCTTT.

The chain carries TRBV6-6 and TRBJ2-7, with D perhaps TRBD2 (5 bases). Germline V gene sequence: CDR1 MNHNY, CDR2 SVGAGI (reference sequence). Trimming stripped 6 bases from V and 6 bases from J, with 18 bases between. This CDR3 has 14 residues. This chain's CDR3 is CASSPTRGPSEQYF. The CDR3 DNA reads TGTGCCAGCAGCCCCACCCGGGGTCCGTCCGAGCAGTACTTC.

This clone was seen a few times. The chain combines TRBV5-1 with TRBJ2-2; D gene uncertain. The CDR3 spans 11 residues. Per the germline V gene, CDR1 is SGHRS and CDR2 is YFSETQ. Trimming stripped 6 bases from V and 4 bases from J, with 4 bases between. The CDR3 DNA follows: TGCGCCAGCACTTTCACCGGGGAGCTGTTTTTT. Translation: CASTFTGELFF.

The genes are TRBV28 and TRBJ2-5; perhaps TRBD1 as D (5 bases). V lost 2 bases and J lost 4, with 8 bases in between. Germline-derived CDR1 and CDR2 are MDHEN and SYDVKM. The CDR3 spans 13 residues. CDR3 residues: CASSLNQGETQYF. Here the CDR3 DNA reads TGTGCCAGCAGTTTAAATCAGGGAGAGACCCAGTACTTC.

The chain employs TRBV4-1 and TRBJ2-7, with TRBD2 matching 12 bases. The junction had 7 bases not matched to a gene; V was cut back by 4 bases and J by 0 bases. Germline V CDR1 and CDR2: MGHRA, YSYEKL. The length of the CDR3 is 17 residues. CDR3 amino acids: CASSLGLAGFGSYEQYF. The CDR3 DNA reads TGCGCCAGCAGCCTGGGACTAGCGGGTTTCGGCTCCTACGAGCAGTACTTC.

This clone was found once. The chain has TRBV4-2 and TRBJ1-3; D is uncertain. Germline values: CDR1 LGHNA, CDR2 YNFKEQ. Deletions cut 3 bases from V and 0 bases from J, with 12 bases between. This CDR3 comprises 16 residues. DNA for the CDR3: TGTGCCAGCAGCCAGACGCCCGGAGACTCTGGAAACACCATATATTTT. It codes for CASSQTPGDSGNTIYF.

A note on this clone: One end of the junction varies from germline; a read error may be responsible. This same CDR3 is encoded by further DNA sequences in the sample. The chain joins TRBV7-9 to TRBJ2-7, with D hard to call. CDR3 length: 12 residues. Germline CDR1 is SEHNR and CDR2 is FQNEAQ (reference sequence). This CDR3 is CASSLISYEQYF. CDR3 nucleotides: TGCGCCAGCAGCTTGATCAGTTACGAGCAGTACTTC.

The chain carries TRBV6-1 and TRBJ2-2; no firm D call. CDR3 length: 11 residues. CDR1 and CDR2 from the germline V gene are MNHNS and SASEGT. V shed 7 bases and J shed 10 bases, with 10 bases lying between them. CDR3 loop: CASTRREELFF. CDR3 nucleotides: TGTGCCAGCACCCGCCGCGAGGAGCTGTTTTTT.

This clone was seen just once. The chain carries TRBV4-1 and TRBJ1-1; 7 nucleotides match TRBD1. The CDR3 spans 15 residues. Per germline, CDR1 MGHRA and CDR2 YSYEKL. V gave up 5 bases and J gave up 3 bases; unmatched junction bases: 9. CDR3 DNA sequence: TGCGCCAGCAGCTCAAACAGGGGTAGGGACACTGAAGCTTTCTTT. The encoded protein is CASSSNRGRDTEAFF.

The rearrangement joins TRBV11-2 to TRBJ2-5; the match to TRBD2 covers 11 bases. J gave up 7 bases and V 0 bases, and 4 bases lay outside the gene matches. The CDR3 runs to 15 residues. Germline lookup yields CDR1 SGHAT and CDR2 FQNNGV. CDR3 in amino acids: CASSLDGTSGTTQYF. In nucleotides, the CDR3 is TGTGCCAGCAGCTTAGATGGGACTAGCGGTACGACCCAGTACTTC. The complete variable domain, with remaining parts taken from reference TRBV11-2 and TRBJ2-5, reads EAGVAQSPRYKIIEKRQSVAFWCNPISGHATLYWYQQILGQGPKLLIQFQNNGVVDDSQLPKDRFSAERLKGVDSTLKIQPAKLEDSAVYLCASSLDGTSGTTQYFGPGTRLLVL.

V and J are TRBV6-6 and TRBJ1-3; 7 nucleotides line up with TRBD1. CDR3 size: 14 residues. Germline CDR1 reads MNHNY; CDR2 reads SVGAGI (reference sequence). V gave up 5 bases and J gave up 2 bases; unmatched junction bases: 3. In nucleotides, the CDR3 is TGTGCCAGCAGTCCTAGGGGGCCTGGAAACACCATATATTTT. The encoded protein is CASSPRGPGNTIYF.

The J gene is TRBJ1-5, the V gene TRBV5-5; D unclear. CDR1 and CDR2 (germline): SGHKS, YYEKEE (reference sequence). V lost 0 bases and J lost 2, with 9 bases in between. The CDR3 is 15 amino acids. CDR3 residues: CASSLGSTGNQPQHF. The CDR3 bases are TGTGCCAGCAGCTTGGGAAGCACCGGCAATCAGCCCCAGCATTTT.

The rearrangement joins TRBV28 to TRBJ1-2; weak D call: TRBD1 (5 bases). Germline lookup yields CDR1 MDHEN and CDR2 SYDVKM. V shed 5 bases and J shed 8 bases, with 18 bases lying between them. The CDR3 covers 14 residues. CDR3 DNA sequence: TGTGCCAGCAGTACTCCGGGCAGGGTGCAAGGCTACACCTTC. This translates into CASSTPGRVQGYTF.